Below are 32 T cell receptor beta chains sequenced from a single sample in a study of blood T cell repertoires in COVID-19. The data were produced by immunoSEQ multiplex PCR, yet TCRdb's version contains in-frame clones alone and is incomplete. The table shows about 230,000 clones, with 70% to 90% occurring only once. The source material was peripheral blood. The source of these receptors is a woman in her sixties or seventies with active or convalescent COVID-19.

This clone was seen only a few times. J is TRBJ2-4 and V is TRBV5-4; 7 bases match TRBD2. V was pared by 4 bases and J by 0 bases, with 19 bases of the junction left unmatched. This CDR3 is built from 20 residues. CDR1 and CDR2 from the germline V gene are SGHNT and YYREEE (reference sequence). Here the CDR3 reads CASSTGWVASGTLAKNIQYF. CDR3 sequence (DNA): TGTGCCAGCAGCACTGGGTGGGTAGCTAGCGGAACACTAGCCAAAAACATTCAGTACTTC. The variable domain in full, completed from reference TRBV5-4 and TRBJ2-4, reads ETGVTQSPTHLIKTRGQQVTLRCSSQSGHNTVSWYQQALGQGPQFIFQYYREEENGRGNFPPRFSGLQFPNYSSELNVNALELDDSALYLCASSTGWVASGTLAKNIQYFGAGTRLSVL.

The CDR3 nucleotides read TGTGCCATACGATTGGGACAGGGAAACACTGAAGCTTTCTTT. This codes for CAIRLGQGNTEAFF. The chain couples TRBV10-3 to TRBJ1-1; TRBD1 matches 9 bases. The CDR3 has 14 amino acids. CDR1 is ENHRY and CDR2 is SYGVKD in the germline V gene. Unmatched junction bases numbered 7, after V lost 9 bases and J lost 2 bases.

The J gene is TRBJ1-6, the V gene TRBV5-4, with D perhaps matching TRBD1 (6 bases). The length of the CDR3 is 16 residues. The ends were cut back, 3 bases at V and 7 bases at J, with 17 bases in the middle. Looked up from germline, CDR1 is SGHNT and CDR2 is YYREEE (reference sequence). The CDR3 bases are TGTGCCAGCAGCTGGTCTCCAGGGGCGAGGAATTCACCCCTCCACTTT. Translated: CASSWSPGARNSPLHF.

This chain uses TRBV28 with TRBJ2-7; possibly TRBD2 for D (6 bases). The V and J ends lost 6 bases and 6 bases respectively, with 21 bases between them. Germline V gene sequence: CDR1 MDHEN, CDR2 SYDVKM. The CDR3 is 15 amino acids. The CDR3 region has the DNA TGTGCCAGCAGGGGAGAAGGGGCGGGGTTGGTCGAGCAGTACTTC. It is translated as CASRGEGAGLVEQYF.

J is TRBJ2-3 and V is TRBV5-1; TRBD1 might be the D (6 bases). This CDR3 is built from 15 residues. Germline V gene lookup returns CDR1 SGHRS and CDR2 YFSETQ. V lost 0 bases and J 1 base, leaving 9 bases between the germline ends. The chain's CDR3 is CASSLGTARTDTQYF. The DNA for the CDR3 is TGCGCCAGCAGCTTGGGGACAGCCCGCACAGATACGCAGTATTTT.

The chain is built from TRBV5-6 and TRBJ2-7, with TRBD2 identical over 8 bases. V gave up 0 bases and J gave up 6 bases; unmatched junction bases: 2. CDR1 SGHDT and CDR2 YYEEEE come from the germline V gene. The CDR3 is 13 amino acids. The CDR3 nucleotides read TGTGCCAGCAGCTTGGCCGGGACTAGCGAGCAGTACTTC. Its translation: CASSLAGTSEQYF.

The CDR3 nucleotides are TGTGCCAGCAGCGTGGGACTAGCGGATACAGATACGCAGTATTTT. Its protein product is CASSVGLADTDTQYF. V gene TRBV5-6 combines with J gene TRBJ2-3; 11 bases are shared with TRBD2. V was pared by 4 bases and J by 3 bases, with 4 bases of the junction left unmatched. The CDR3 totals 15 residues. CDR1 and CDR2 from the germline V gene are SGHDT and YYEEEE.

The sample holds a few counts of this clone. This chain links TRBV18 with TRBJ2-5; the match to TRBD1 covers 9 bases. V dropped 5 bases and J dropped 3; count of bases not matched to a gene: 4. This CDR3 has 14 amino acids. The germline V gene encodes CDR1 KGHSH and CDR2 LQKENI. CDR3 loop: CASSVDRGKETQYF. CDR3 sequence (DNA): TGTGCCAGCTCAGTGGACAGGGGAAAAGAGACCCAGTACTTC. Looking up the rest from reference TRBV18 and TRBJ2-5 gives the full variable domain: NAGVMQNPRHLVRRRGQEARLRCSPMKGHSHVYWYRQLPEEGLKFMVYLQKENIIDESGMPKERFSAEFPKEGPSILRIQQVVRGDSAAYFCASSVDRGKETQYFGPGTRLLVL.

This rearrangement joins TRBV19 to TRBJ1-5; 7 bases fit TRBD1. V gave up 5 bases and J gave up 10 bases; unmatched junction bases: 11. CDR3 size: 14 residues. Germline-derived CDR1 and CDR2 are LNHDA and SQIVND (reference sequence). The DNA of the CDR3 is TGTGCCAGTAGTCAGACAGGGTCGGGTGTACCCCAGCATTTT. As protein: CASSQTGSGVPQHF. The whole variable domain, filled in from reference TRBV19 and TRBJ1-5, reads DGGITQSPKYLFRKEGQNVTLSCEQNLNHDAMYWYRQDPGQGLRLIYYSQIVNDFQKGDIAEGYSVSREKKESFPLTVTSAQKNPTAFYLCASSQTGSGVPQHFGDGTRLSIL.

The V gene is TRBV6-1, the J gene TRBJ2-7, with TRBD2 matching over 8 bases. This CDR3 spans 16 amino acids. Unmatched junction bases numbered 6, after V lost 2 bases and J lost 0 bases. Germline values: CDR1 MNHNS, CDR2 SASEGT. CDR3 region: CASSESSGFPSYEQYF. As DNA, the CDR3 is TGTGCCAGCAGTGAATCTAGCGGGTTTCCCTCCTACGAGCAGTACTTC.

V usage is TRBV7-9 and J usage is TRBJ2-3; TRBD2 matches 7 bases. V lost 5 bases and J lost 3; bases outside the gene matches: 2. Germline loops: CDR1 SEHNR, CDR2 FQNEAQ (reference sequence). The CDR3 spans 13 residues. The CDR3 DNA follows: TGTGCCAGCAGCGCAGCGGGAACAGATACGCAGTATTTT. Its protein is CASSAAGTDTQYF.

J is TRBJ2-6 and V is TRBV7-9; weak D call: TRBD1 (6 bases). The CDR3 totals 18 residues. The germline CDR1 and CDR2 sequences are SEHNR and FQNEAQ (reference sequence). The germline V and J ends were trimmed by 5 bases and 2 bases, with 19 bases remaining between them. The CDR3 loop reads CASSLTNYRAPGANVLTF. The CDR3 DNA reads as TGTGCCAGCAGCCTCACCAATTACAGGGCACCTGGGGCCAACGTCCTGACTTTC.

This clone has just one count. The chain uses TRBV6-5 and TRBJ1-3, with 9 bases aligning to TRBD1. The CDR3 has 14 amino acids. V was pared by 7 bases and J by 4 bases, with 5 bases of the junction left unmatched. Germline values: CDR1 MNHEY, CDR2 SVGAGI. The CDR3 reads CASTGTGIGNTIYF. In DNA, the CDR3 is TGTGCCAGCACCGGGACAGGGATAGGAAACACCATATATTTT.

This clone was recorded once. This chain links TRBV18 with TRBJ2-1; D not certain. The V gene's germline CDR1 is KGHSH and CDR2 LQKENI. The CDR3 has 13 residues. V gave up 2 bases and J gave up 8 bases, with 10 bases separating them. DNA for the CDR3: TGTGCCAGCTCACCAGGAACAGCCGATGAGCAGTTCTTC. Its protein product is CASSPGTADEQFF.

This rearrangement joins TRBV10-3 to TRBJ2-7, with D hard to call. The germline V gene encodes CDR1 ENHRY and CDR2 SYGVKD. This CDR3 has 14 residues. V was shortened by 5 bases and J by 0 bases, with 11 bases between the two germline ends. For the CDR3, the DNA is TGTGCCATCAGTAACCTGGTCAGCTCCTACGAGCAGTACTTC. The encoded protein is CAISNLVSSYEQYF.

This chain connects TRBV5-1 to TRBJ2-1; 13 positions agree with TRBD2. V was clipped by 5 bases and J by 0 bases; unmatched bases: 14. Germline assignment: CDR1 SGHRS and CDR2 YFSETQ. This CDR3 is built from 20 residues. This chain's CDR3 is CASSSAGLAGVDVSYNEQFF. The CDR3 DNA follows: TGCGCCAGCAGTAGCGCCGGACTAGCGGGAGTGGACGTCTCCTACAATGAGCAGTTCTTC.

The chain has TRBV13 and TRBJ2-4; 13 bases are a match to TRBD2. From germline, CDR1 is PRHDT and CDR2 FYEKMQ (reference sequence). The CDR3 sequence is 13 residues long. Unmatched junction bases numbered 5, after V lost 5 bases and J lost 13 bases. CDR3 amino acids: CASSLRLAGGQYF. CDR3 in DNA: TGTGCCAGCAGCCTAAGACTAGCGGGGGGACAGTACTTC.

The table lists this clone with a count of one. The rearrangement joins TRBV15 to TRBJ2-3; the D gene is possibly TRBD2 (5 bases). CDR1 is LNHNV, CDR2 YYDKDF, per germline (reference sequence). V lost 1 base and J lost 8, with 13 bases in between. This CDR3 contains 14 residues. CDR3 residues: CATSRGRASGTQYF. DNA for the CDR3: TGTGCCACCAGCAGAGGCCGGGCGAGCGGTACGCAGTATTTT.

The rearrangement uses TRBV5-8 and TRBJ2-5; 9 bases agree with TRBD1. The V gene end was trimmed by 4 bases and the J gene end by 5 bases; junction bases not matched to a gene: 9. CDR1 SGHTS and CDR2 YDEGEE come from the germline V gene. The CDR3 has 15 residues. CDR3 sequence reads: CASSVGQGIRETQYF. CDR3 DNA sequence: TGTGCCAGCAGCGTGGGACAGGGTATAAGGGAGACCCAGTACTTC. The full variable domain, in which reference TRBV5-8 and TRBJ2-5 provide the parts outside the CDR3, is EAGVTQSPTHLIKTRGQQATLRCSPISGHTSVYWYQQALGLGLQFLLWYDEGEERNRGNFPPRFSGRQFPNYSSELNVNALELEDSALYLCASSVGQGIRETQYFGPGTRLLVL.

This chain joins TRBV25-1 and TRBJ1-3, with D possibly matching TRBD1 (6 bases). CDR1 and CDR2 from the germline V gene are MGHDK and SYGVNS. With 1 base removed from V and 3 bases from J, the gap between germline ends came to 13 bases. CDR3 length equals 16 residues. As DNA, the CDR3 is TGTGCCAGCAGTGAATCCACAGGGAGTGTTGGAAACACCATATATTTT. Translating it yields CASSESTGSVGNTIYF.

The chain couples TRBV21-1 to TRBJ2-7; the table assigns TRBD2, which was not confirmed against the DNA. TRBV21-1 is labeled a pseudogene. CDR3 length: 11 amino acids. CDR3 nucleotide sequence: TGTGCCGACCACGAGGTTGGCGAGCAGTACTTC. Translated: CADHEVGEQYF.

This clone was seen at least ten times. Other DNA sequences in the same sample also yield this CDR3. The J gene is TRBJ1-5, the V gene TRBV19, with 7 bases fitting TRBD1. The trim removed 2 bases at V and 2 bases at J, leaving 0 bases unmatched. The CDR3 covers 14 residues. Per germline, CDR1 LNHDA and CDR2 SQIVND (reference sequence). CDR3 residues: CASSITGGNQPQHF. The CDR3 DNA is TGTGCCAGTAGTATAACAGGGGGCAATCAGCCCCAGCATTTT.

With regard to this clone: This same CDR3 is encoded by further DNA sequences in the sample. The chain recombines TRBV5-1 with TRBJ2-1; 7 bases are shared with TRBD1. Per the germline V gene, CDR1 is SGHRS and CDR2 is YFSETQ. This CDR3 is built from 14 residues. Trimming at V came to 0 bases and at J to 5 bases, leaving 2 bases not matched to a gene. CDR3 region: CASSLGTGDNEQFF. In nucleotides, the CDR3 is TGCGCCAGCAGCTTGGGAACAGGGGACAATGAGCAGTTCTTC.

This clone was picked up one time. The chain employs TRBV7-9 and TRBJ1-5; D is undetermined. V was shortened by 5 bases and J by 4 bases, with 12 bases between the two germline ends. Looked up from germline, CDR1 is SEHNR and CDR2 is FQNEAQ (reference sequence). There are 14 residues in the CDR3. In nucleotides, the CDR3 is TGTGCCAGCAGCACCTCTAACTCGAATCAGCCCCAGCATTTT. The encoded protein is CASSTSNSNQPQHF.

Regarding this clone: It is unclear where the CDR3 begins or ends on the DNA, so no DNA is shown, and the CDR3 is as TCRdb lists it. CDR3 sequence reads: CATRRAGEETQYF. The gene calls are TRBV24-1 and TRBJ2-5; TRBD2 is taken as the D call from the table, unchecked against the DNA. The CDR3 comprises 13 residues, both ends counted. The germline V gene has CDR1 KGHDR and CDR2 SFDVKD.

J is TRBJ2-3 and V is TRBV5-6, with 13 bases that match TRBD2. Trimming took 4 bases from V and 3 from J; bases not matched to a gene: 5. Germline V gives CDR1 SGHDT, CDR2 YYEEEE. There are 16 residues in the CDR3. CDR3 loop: CASSPQTSGGTDTQYF. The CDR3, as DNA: TGTGCCAGCAGCCCGCAGACTAGCGGGGGGACAGATACGCAGTATTTT.

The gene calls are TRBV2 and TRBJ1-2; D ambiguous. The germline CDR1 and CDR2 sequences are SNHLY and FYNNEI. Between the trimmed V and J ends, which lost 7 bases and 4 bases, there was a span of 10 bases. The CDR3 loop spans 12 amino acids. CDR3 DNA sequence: TGTGCCAGCACTCTGAGTCTCTATGGCTACACCTTC. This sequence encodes CASTLSLYGYTF. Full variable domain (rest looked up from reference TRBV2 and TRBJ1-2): EPEVTQTPSHQVTQMGQEVILRCVPISNHLYFYWYRQILGQKVEFLVSFYNNEISEKSEIFDDQFSVERPDGSNFTLKIRSTKLEDSAMYFCASTLSLYGYTFGSGTRLTVV.

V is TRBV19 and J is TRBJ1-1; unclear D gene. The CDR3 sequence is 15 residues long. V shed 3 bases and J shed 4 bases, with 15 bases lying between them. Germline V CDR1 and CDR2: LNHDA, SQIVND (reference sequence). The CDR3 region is CASSIGSGFGTEAFF. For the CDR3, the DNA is TGTGCCAGTAGTATCGGGTCTGGATTTGGCACTGAAGCTTTCTTT.

The CDR3 nucleotides are TGTGCTAGTGGCCCCCAGGGCTATAGCAATCAGCCCCAGCATTTT. Translating it yields CASGPQGYSNQPQHF. The chain uses TRBV12-5 and TRBJ1-5; D perhaps matches TRBD1 (5 bases). CDR3 length: 15 residues. Trimming stripped 6 bases from V and 0 bases from J, with 12 bases between. The germline V gene encodes CDR1 LGHNT and CDR2 FRNRAP.

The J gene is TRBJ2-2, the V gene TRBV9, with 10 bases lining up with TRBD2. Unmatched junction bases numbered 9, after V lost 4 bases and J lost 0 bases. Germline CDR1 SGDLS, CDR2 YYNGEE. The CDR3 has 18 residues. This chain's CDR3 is CASSTLAGGPANTGELFF. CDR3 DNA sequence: TGTGCCAGCAGCACATTAGCGGGGGGCCCCGCGAACACCGGGGAGCTGTTTTTT.

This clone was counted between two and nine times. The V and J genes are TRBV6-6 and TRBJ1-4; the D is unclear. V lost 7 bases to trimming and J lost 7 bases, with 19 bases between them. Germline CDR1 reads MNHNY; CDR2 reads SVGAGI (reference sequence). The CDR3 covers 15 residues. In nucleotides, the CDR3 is TGTGCCAGCAATAACGCTTTTCTACCGGGTGAAAAACTGTTTTTT. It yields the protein CASNNAFLPGEKLFF.

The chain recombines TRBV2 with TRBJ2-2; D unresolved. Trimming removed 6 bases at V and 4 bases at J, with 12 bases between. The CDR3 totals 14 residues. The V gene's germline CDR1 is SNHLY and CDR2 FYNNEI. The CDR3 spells CASRELVGTGELFF. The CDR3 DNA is TGTGCCAGCAGGGAGCTGGTTGGCACCGGGGAGCTGTTTTTT.